This T cell receptor (beta chain) was recovered during a study of T cell changes during pregnancy in multiple sclerosis. TCRdb keeps only in-frame clones here, not all; method: immunoSEQ multiplex PCR. The sample has more than 15,000 clones, 80% to 90% seen once; the top ten hold around 7.5%. The starting material was CD8+ T cells from peripheral blood mononuclear cells, obtained in the second trimester of pregnancy. The receptor comes from a female donor in good health, enrolled as a control in a pregnancy study.

As DNA, the CDR3 is TGTGCCAGCACCAATGGACAGGGGAACACCGGGGAGCTGTTTTTT. Translation: CASTNGQGNTGELFF. This rearrangement joins TRBV6-4 to TRBJ2-2; the match to TRBD1 covers 8 bases. The CDR3 extends over 15 amino acids. The V gene's germline CDR1 is MRHNA and CDR2 SNTAGT. V lost 7 bases to trimming and J lost 1 base; unmatched junction nucleotides: 5.